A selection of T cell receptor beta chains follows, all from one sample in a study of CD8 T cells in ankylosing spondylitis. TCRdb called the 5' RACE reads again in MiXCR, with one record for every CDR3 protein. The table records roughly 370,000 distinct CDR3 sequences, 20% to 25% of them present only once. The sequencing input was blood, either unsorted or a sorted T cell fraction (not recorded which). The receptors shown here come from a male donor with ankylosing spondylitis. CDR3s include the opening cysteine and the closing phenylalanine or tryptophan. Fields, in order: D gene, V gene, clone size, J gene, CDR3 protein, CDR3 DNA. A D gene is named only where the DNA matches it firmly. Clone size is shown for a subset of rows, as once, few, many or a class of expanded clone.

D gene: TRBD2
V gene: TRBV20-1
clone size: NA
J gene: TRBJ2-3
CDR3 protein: CSANLLAGGPLTDTQYF
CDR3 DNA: TGCAGTGCAAACCTCCTGGCGGGAGGCCCCCTCACAGATACGCAGTATTTT

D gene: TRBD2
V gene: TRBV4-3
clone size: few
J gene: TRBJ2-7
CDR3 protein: CASSQRAGGSYEQYF
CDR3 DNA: TGCGCCAGCAGCCAAAGAGCGGGGGGCTCCTACGAGCAGTACTTC

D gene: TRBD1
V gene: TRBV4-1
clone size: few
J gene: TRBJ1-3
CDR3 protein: CASSQGGQSAGNTIYF
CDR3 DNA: TGCGCCAGCAGCCAAGGGGGACAGTCGGCTGGAAACACCATATATTTT

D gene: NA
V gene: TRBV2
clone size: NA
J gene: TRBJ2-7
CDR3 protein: CASSVGLASEQYF
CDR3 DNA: TGTGCCAGCAGTGTGGGGTTGGCATCCGAGCAGTACTTC

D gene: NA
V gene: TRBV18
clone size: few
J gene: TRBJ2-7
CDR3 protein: CASSPRQGSGLYEQYF
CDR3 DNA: TGTGCCAGCTCACCACGTCAGGGGTCTGGACTCTACGAGCAGTACTTC

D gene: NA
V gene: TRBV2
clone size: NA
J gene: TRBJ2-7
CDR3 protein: CASRDDSTYEQYF
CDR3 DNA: TGTGCCAGCAGGGATGACAGTACCTACGAGCAGTACTTC

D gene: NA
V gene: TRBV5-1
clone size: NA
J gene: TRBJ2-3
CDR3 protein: CASSLAVDGDTQYF
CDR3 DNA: TGCGCCAGCAGCTTGGCGGTCGATGGGGATACGCAGTATTTT

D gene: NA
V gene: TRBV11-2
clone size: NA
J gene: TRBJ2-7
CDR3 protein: CASSLGAPSGYEQYF
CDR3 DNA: TGTGCCAGCAGCTTGGGGGCGCCTAGCGGCTACGAGCAGTACTTC

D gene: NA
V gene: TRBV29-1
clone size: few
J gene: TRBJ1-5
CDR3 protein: CSVGSGVFYQPQHF
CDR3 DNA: TGCAGCGTGGGAAGCGGGGTCTTCTATCAGCCCCAGCATTTT

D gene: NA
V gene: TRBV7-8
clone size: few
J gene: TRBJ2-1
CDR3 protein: CASSRSTSSNEQFF
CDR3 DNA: TGTGCCAGCAGCCGCAGTACTAGCAGCAATGAGCAGTTCTTC

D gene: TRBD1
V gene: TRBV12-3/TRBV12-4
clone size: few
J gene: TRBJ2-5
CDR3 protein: CASTQGAQETQYF
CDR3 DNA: TGTGCCAGCACGCAGGGGGCTCAGGAGACCCAGTACTTC

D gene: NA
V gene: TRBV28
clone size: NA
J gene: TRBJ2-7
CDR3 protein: CASSTVWGGLYEQYF
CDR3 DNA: TGTGCCAGCAGCACCGTTTGGGGAGGCCTCTACGAGCAGTACTTC

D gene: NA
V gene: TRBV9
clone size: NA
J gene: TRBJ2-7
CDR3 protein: CASSVGREQYF
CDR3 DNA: TGTGCCAGCAGCGTAGGCCGGGAGCAGTACTTC

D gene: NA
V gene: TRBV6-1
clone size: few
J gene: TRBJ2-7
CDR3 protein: CASSPSRTATYEQYF
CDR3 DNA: TGTGCCAGCAGTCCCTCCCGGACAGCGACTTACGAGCAGTACTTC

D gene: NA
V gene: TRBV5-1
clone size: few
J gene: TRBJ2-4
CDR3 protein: CASSLEKWGDIQYF
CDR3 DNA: TGCGCCAGCAGCTTGGAGAAGTGGGGGGACATTCAGTACTTC

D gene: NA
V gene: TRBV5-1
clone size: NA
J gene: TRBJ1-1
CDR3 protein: CASTFTGPGEAFF
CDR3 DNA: TGCGCCAGCACCTTCACAGGGCCCGGTGAAGCTTTCTTT

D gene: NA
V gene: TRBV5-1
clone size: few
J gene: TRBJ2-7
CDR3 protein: CASRRHDLGYEQYF
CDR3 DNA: TGCGCCAGCAGACGACACGACTTGGGGTACGAGCAGTACTTC

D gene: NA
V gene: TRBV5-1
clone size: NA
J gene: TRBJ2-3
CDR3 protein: CASSLGITTGTDTQYF
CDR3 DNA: TGCGCCAGCAGCTTGGGCATAACGACTGGCACAGATACGCAGTATTTT

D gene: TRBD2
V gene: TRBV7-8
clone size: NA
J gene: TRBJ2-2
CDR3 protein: CASSFPSGTNTGELFF
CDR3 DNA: TGTGCCAGCAGCTTCCCGAGCGGGACGAACACCGGGGAGCTGTTTTTT

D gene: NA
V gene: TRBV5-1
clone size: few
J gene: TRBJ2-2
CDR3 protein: CASSLGGPSTGELFF
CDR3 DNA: TGCGCCAGCAGCTTGGGGGGGCCAAGCACCGGGGAGCTGTTTTTT

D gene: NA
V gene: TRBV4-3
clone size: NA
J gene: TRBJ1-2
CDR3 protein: CASSQWPPRRADYGYTF
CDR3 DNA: TGCGCCAGCAGCCAGTGGCCCCCGCGACGGGCGGACTATGGCTACACCTTC

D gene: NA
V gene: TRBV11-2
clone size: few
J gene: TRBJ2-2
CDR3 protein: CASSLTRDLNTGELFF
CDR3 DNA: TGTGCCAGCAGCCTTACCCGGGACTTGAACACCGGGGAGCTGTTTTTT

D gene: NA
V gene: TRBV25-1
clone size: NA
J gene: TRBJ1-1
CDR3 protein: CASSEYFGRNTEAFF
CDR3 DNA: TGTGCCAGCAGTGAATATTTCGGCCGGAACACTGAAGCTTTCTTT

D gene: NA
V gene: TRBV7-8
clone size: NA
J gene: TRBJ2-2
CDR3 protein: CASGLSTGELFF
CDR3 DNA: TGTGCCTCGGGGCTTAGCACCGGGGAGCTGTTTTTT

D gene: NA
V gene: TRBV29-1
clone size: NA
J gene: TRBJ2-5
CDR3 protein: CSVSVETQYF
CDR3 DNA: TGCAGCGTTTCAGTCGAGACCCAGTACTTC

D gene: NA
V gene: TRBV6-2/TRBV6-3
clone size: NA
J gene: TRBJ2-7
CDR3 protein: CASSSATGRNEQYF
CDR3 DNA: TGTGCCAGCAGTTCGGCCACGGGAAGGAACGAGCAGTACTTC

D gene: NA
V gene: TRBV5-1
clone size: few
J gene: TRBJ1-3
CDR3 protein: CASSPRTGRPGNTIYF
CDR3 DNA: TGCGCCAGCAGCCCGCGGACGGGGAGGCCCGGAAACACCATATATTTT

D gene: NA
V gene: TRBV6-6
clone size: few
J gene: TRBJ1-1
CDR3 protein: CASSWSGNTEAFF
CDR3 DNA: TGTGCCAGCAGTTGGTCAGGGAACACTGAAGCTTTCTTT

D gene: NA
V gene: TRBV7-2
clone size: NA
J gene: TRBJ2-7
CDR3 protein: CASSLGVLYEQYF
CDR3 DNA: TGTGCCAGCAGCTTAGGCGTGCTCTACGAGCAGTACTTC

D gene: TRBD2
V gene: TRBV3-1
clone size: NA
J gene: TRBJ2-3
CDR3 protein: CASSPGTSGNRDTQYF
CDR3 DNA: TGTGCCAGCAGCCCAGGGACTAGCGGGAATCGAGATACGCAGTATTTT